The 11 T cell receptor beta chains presented below share a single source sample, sequenced in a study of blood T cell repertoires in COVID-19. Sequenced by immunoSEQ multiplex PCR; TCRdb stores in-frame clones only, minus some. The sample yields over 110,000 clones, about 91% seen once. The sequenced sample consisted of peripheral blood. The receptor set was obtained from a human donor in a cohort sampled during active COVID-19.

The chain employs TRBV2 and TRBJ2-7; 8 bases align to TRBD1. The length of the CDR3 is 17 residues. With 0 bases clipped from V and 6 bases from J, the junction kept 13 bases outside the gene matches. CDR1 is SNHLY, CDR2 FYNNEI, per germline. CDR3 sequence: CASSEALGDRIIIEQYF. The CDR3, as DNA: TGTGCCAGCAGTGAAGCGCTAGGGGACAGGATTATCATCGAGCAGTACTTC.

The gene calls are TRBV12-3 or TRBV12-4 and TRBJ2-1, with a weak D call TRBD2 (5 bases). The CDR3 totals 12 residues. The V end lost 5 bases, the J end lost 10 bases, and 12 bases lay between the germline ends. The CDR3 DNA sequence: TGTGCCAGCAGTCCATCGGGGTGGGAGCAGTTCTTC. It codes for CASSPSGWEQFF.

The chain carries TRBV20-1 and TRBJ2-1; D is unclear. CDR1 and CDR2 (germline): DFQATT, SNEGSKA (reference sequence). This CDR3 is 10 amino acids long. V lost 6 bases and J 3 bases, leaving 3 bases between the germline ends. CDR3 DNA: TGCAGTGCCGTCTACAATGAGCAGTTCTTC. The encoded protein is CSAVYNEQFF.

This rearrangement joins TRBV5-6 to TRBJ2-1, with D possibly matching TRBD2 (6 bases). CDR1 and CDR2 (germline): SGHDT, YYEEEE. The V gene lost 0 bases and the J gene lost 2 bases, with 12 bases spanning the gap. This CDR3 is 16 amino acids long. CDR3 residues: CASSLAGTPTYNEQFF. CDR3 bases: TGTGCCAGCAGCTTGGCCGGGACTCCAACCTACAATGAGCAGTTCTTC.

V usage is TRBV7-9 and J usage is TRBJ1-6; D uncertain. Trimming took off 3 bases at V and 10 bases at J, with 13 bases between the two ends. This CDR3 is built from 14 residues. CDR1 and CDR2 (germline): SEHNR, FQNEAQ (reference sequence). The chain's CDR3 is CASSFGQASSPLHF. CDR3 nucleotides: TGTGCCAGCAGCTTCGGCCAGGCCAGCTCACCCCTCCACTTT.

V is TRBV30 and J is TRBJ1-5, with 7 bases matching TRBD1. V shed 0 bases and J 0 bases; nucleotides not matched to a gene: 8. Germline lookup yields CDR1 GTSNPN and CDR2 SVGIG (reference sequence). The CDR3 contains 17 residues. CDR3 coding DNA: TGTGCCTGGAGTGTACAAAGGGGACAGTATAGCAATCAGCCCCAGCATTTT. Translation gives CAWSVQRGQYSNQPQHF. Filled out from reference TRBV30 and TRBJ1-5, the complete variable domain reads SQTIHQWPATLVQPVGSPLSLECTVEGTSNPNLYWYRQAAGRGLQLLFYSVGIGQISSEVPQNLSASRPQDRQFILSSKKLLLSDSGFYLCAWSVQRGQYSNQPQHFGDGTRLSIL.

V gene TRBV4-1 combines with J gene TRBJ2-5; 7 bases are a match to TRBD2. Per the germline V gene, CDR1 is MGHRA and CDR2 is YSYEKL. This CDR3 has 15 amino acids. V lost 2 bases, J lost 4 bases, and 7 bases stayed unmatched. The CDR3 reads CASSQFPGEGETQYF. The CDR3 DNA reads as TGCGCCAGCAGCCAATTCCCGGGGGAGGGAGAGACCCAGTACTTC.

The V call is TRBV5-1, the J call TRBJ1-2; 9 bases are a match to TRBD1. V lost 3 bases, J lost 8 bases, and 5 bases stayed unmatched. The CDR3 is 13 amino acids. CDR1 and CDR2 from the germline V gene are SGHRS and YFSETQ. This CDR3 reads CASSWDRVNGYTF. CDR3 nucleotide sequence: TGCGCCAGCAGCTGGGACAGGGTGAACGGCTACACCTTC.

V gene TRBV10-3 combines with J gene TRBJ2-7; D is undetermined. The germline V and J ends were trimmed by 3 bases and 5 bases, with 11 bases remaining between them. There are 13 residues in the CDR3. Germline assignment: CDR1 ENHRY and CDR2 SYGVKD. CDR3 region: CAISDPNQNEQYF. As DNA, the CDR3 is TGTGCCATCAGTGACCCGAACCAGAACGAGCAGTACTTC.

The CDR3 loop reads CASSQTGDHNEQFF. In nucleotides, the CDR3 is TGTGCCAGCTCACAGACAGGGGACCACAATGAGCAGTTCTTC. The rearrangement links TRBV18 to TRBJ2-1; 8 bases are shared with TRBD1. V was pared by 4 bases and J by 5 bases, with 4 bases of the junction left unmatched. The CDR3 consists of 14 residues. Germline V gives CDR1 KGHSH, CDR2 LQKENI.

This chain uses TRBV19 with TRBJ2-2; D is perhaps TRBD2 (7 bases). This CDR3 contains 15 residues. Deletions cut 1 base from V and 3 bases from J, with 9 bases between. CDR1 and CDR2 (germline): LNHDA, SQIVND (reference sequence). CDR3 residues: CASSIGGGDTGELFF. In nucleotides, the CDR3 is TGTGCCAGTAGTATAGGGGGGGGCGACACCGGGGAGCTGTTTTTT.